The clone carrying this T cell receptor (beta chain) was seen a handful of times. Its antigen remains unknown. Germline CDR1 reads SEHNR; CDR2 reads FQNEAQ (reference sequence). The CDR3 spans 14 residues. V shed 4 bases, J shed 13 bases, and the junction held 9 bases outside the gene matches. The entry originates in a study of cytomegalovirus exposure and HLA in healthy donors. About the research overall: Unique TCRs numbering around 80 million, obtained from HLA-typed donors, made up an early data release. Membership in the Caucasian-associated ancestry cluster was found for around four fifths of 300 to 400 genotyped donors. Findings and limits, study-wide: A later analysis showed HLA-associated TCR beta chains outstripping equally common others in clonal expansion. As was reported, the HLA-A and HLA-B alleles of most subjects were accurately predicted from TCR beta sequences.

The PCR was carried out with 60 Vbeta primers and 13 Jbeta primers. Generated by immunoSEQ multiplex PCR, the TCRdb table keeps only in-frame clones and is missing some. The repertoire consists of under 200,000 clones, with roughly 13% occurring once and the leading ten covering less than 8.5%. Sequenced material: PBMCs. This clonotype originated in a man aged 50-60 years in good health and CMV-seropositive. V usage is TRBV7-9 and J usage is TRBJ1-6; 8 nucleotides line up with TRBD1. The CDR3 sequence: CASSSDRVSRPLHF. DNA for the CDR3: TGTGCCAGCAGCTCGGACAGGGTCAGCCGTCCCCTCCACTTT.